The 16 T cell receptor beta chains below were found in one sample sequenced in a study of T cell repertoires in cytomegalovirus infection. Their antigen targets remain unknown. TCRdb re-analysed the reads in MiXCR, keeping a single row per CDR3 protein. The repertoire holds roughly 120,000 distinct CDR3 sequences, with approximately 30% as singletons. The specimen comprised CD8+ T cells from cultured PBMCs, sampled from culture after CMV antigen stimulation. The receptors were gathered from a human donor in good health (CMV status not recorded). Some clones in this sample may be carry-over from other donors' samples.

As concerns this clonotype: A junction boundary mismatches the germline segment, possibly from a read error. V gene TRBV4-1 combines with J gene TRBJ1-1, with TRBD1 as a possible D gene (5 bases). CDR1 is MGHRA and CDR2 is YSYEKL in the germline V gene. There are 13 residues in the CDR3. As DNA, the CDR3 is TGTGCCAGCAGCCAGGGCGGGAACACTGAAGCTTTCTTT. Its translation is CASSQGGNTEAFF.

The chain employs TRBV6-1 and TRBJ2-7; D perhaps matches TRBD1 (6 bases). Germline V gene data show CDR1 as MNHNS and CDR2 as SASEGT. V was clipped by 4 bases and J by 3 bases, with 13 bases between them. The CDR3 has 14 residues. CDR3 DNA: TGTGCCAGCAGTGCAACAGGGAATCGCTACGAGCAGTACTTC. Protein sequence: CASSATGNRYEQYF.

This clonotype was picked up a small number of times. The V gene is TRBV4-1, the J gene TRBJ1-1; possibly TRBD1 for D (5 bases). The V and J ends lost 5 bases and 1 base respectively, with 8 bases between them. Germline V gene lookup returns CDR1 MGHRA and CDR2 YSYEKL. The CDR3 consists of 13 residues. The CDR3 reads CASSVTANTEAFF. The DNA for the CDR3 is TGCGCCAGCAGCGTGACAGCGAACACTGAAGCTTTCTTT.

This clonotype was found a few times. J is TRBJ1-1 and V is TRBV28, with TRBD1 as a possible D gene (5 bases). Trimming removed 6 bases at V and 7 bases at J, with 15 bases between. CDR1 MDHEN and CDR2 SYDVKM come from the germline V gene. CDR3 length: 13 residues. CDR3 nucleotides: TGTGCCAGCAGACTCGGGGGAAGGATTGAAGCTTTCTTT. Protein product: CASRLGGRIEAFF.

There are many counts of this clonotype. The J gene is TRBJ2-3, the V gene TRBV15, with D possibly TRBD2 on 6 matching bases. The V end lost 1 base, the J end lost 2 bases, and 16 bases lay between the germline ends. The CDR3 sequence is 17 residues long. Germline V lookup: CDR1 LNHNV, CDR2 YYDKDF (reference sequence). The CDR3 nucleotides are TGTGCCACCAGCAGAGCTCTCGGGAGAGTATACACAGATACGCAGTATTTT. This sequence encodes CATSRALGRVYTDTQYF.

CDR3 sequence: CASSPGVGSSGNTIYF. The CDR3, as DNA: TGCGCCAGCAGCCCTGGCGTGGGCAGCTCTGGAAACACCATATATTTT. V is TRBV5-1 and J is TRBJ1-3; no clear D gene. Trimming pared 4 bases from V and 0 bases from J, leaving 14 bases between. Germline V gives CDR1 SGHRS, CDR2 YFSETQ. This CDR3 contains 16 residues.

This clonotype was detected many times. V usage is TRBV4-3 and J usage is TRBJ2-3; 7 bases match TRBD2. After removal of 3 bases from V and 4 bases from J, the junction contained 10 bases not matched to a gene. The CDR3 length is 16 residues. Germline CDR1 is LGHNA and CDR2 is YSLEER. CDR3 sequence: CASSHGGRASADTQYF. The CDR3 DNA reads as TGCGCCAGCAGCCACGGGGGGAGAGCTAGCGCAGATACGCAGTATTTT.

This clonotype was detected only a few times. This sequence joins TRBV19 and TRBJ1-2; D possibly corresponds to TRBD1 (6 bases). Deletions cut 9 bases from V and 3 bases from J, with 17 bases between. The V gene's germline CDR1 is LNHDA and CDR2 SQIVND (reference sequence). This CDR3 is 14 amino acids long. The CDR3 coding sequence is TGTGCCAGCGAGCAGACAGGTTTATACTATGGCTACACCTTC. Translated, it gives CASEQTGLYYGYTF.

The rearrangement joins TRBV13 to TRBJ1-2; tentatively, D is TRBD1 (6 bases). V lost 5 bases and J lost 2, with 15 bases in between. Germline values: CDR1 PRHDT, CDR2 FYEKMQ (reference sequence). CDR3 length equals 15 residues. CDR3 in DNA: TGTGCCAGCAGCCTCAGACAGGCGAGGAACTATGGCTACACCTTC. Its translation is CASSLRQARNYGYTF.

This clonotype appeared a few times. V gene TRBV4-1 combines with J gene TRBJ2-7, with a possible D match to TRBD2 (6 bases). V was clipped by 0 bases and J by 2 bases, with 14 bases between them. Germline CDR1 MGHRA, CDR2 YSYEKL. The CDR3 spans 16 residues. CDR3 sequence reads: CASSQDVGTSAYEQYF. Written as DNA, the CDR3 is TGCGCCAGCAGCCAAGACGTAGGGACTTCTGCCTACGAGCAGTACTTC.

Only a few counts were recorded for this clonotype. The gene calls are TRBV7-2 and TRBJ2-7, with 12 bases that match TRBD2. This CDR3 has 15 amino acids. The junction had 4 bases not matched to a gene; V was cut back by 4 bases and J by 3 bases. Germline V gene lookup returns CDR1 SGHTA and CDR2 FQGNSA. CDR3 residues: CASSWTSGANYEQYF. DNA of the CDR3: TGTGCCAGCAGCTGGACTAGCGGGGCTAACTACGAGCAGTACTTC.

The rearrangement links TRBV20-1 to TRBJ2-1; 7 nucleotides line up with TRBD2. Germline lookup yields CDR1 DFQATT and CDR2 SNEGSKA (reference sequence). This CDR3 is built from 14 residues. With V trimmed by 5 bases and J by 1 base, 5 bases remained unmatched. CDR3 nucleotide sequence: TGCAGTGCTCCGAGCGGGGTATCCTACAATGAGCAGTTCTTC. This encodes CSAPSGVSYNEQFF.

The CDR3, as DNA: TGTGCCAGTAGTATTGAGGGCCCGAGCTCCTACAATGAGCAGTTCTTC. It is translated as CASSIEGPSSYNEQFF. J is TRBJ2-1 and V is TRBV19, with D possibly TRBD2 on 5 matching bases. V gave up 3 bases and J gave up 0 bases, with 12 bases separating them. The CDR3 runs 16 residues. Germline values: CDR1 LNHDA, CDR2 SQIVND (reference sequence).

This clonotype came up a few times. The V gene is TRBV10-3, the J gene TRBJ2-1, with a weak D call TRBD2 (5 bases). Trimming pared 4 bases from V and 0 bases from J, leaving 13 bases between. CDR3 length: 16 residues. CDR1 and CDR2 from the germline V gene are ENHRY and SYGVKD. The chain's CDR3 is CAISGSSGSSYNEQFF. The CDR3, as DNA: TGTGCCATCAGTGGTTCTTCGGGGAGCTCCTACAATGAGCAGTTCTTC.

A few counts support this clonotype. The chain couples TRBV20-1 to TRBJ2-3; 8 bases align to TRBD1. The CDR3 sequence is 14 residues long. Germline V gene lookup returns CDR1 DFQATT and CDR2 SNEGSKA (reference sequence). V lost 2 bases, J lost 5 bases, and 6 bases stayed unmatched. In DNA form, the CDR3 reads TGCAGTGCTAGATGGGGGACAGGTGTAGATACGCAGTATTTT. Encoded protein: CSARWGTGVDTQYF.

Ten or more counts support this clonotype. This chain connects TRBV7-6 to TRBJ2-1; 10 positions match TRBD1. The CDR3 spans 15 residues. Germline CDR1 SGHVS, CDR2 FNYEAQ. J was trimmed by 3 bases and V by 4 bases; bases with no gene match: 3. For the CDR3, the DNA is TGTGCCAGCAGCTCGACAGGGGGCAGCTACAATGAGCAGTTCTTC. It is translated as CASSSTGGSYNEQFF.